This T cell receptor beta chain was recovered during a study of memory CD4+ T cells and cytomegalovirus serostatus. V shed 5 bases and J 1 base; nucleotides not matched to a gene: 5. Germline CDR1 reads SGHTA; CDR2 reads FQGNSA. CDR3 length: 15 residues. Points from the study as a whole: Suggested: most of the CMV-linked TCR signature lies in CD4+ memory cells. Of 150 to 200 reported CMV TCRbeta sequences, some 70 were found in memory CD4+ repertoires.

Concerning this clone: Its antigen is unknown.

Single viable CD3+CD4+CD8-CD45RO+ cells were sorted as the memory CD4+ T cells. Produced via immunoSEQ multiplex PCR; TCRdb's table is partial and in-frame only. The table has about 57,000 clones, approximately 79% seen once. The sample consisted of memory CD4+ T cells from blood. The sequence came from an adult in good health and CMV-seronegative. The chain recombines TRBV7-2 with TRBJ1-1; 9 positions match TRBD1. Here the CDR3 DNA reads TGTGCCAGCAGCATTTCGACAGGGGGGAACACTGAAGCTTTCTTT. Its protein product is CASSISTGGNTEAFF.